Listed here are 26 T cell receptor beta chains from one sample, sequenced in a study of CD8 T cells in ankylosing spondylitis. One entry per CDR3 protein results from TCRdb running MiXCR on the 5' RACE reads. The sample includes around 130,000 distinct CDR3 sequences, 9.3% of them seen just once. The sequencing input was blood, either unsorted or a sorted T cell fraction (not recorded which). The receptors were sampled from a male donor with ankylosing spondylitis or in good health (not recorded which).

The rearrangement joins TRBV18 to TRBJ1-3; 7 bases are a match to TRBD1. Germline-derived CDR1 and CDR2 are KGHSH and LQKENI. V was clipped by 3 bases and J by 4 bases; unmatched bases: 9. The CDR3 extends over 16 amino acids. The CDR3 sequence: CASSPTTGTRGNTIYF. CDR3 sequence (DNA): TGTGCCAGCTCACCGACGACAGGGACACGAGGAAACACCATATATTTT.

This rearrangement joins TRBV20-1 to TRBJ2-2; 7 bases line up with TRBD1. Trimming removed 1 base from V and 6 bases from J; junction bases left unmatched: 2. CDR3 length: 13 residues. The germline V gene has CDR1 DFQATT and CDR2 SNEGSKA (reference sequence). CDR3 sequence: CSARAGTAGELFF. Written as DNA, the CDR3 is TGCAGTGCTAGAGCAGGGACAGCCGGGGAGCTGTTTTTT.

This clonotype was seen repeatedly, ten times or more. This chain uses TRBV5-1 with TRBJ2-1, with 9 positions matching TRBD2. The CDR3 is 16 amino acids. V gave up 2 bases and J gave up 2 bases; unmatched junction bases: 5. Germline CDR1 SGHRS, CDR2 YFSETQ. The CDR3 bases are TGCGCCAGCAGCTTCTGGACTAGCGTGACCTACAATGAGCAGTTCTTC. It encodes CASSFWTSVTYNEQFF.

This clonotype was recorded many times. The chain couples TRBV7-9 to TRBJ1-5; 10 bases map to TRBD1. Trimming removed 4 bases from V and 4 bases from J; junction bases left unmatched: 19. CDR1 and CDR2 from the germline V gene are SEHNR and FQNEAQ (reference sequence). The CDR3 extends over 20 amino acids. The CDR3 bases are TGTGCCAGCAGCTCCGCCCTCCGAGGGACAGGGGCCGCCACGAATCAGCCCCAGCATTTT. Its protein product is CASSSALRGTGAATNQPQHF.

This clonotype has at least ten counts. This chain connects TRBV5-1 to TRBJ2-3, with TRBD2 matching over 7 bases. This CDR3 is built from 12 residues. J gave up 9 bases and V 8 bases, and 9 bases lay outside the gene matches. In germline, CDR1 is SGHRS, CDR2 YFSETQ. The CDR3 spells CASIGGRGTQYF. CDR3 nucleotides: TGCGCCAGTATTGGCGGGAGAGGCACGCAGTATTTT. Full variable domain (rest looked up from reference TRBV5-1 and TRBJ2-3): KAGVTQTPRYLIKTRGQQVTLSCSPISGHRSVSWYQQTPGQGLQFLFEYFSETQRNKGNFPGRFSGRQFSNSRSEMNVSTLELGDSALYLCASIGGRGTQYFGPGTRLTVL.

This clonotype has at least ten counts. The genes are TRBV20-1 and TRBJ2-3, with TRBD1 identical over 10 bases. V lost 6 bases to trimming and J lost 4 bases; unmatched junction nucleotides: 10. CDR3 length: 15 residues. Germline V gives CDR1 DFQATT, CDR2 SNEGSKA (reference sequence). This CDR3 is CSANPGTGDSDTQYF. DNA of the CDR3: TGCAGTGCCAACCCCGGGACAGGGGATTCAGATACGCAGTATTTT.

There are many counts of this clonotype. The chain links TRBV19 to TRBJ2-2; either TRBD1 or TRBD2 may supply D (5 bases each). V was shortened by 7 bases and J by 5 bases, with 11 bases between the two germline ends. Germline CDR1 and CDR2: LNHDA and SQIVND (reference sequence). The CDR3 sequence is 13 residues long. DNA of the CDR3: TGTGCCAGTACCGGTGAGGGGACCGGGGAGCTGTTTTTT. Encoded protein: CASTGEGTGELFF.

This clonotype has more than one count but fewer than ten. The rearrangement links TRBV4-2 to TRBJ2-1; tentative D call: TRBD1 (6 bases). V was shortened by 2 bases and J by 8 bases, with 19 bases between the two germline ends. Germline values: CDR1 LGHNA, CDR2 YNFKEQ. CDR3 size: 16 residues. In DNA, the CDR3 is TGTGCCAGCAGCCAACCCACAGGGTTCTGGGACGATGAGCAGTTCTTC. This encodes CASSQPTGFWDDEQFF.

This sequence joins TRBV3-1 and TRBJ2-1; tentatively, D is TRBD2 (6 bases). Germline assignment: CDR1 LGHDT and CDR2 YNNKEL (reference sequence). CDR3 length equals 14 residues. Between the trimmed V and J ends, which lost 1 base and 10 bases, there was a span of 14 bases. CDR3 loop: CASSQAGVSAEQFF. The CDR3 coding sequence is TGTGCCAGCAGCCAAGCGGGAGTCTCGGCCGAGCAGTTCTTC.

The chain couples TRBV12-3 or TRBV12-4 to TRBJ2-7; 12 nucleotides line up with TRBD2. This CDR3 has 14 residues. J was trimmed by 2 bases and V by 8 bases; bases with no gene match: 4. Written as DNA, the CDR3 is TGTGCCAGCGTTACTAGCGGGAGGCCCTACGAGCAGTACTTC. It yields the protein CASVTSGRPYEQYF.

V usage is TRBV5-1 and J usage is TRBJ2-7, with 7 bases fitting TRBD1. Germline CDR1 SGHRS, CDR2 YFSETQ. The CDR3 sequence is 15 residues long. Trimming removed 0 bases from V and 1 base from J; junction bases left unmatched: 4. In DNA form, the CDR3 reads TGCGCCAGCAGCTTGGCCGGGGACAGTTCCTACGAGCAGTACTTC. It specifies CASSLAGDSSYEQYF. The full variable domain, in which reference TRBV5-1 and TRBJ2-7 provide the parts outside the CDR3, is KAGVTQTPRYLIKTRGQQVTLSCSPISGHRSVSWYQQTPGQGLQFLFEYFSETQRNKGNFPGRFSGRQFSNSRSEMNVSTLELGDSALYLCASSLAGDSSYEQYFGPGTRLTVT.

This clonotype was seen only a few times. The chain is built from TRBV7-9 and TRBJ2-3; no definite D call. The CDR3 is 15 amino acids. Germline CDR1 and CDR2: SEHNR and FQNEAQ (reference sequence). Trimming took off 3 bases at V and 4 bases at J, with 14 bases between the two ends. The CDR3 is CASSLARPSSDTQYF. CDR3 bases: TGTGCCAGCAGCTTGGCGCGACCTAGTTCAGATACGCAGTATTTT.

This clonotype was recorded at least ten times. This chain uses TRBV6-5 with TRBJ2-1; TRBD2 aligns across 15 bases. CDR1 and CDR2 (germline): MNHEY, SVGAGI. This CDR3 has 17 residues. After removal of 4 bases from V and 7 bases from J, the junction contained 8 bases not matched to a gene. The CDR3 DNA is TGTGCCAGCAGTTCTGGACTAGCGGGAGGGCTTAGGAATGAGCAGTTCTTC. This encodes CASSSGLAGGLRNEQFF.

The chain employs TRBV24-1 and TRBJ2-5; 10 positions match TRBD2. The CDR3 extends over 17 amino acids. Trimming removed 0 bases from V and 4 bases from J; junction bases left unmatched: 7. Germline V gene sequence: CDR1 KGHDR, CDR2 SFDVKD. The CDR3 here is CATSDLSPSGRGETQYF. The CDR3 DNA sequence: TGTGCCACCAGTGATTTGTCTCCTAGCGGGAGAGGAGAGACCCAGTACTTC.

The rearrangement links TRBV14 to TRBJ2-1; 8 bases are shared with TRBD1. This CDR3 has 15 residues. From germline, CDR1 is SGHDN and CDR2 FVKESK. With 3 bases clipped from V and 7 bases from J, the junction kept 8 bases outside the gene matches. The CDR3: CASSHLDRDGNEQFF. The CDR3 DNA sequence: TGTGCCAGCAGCCACCTGGACAGGGACGGTAATGAGCAGTTCTTC.

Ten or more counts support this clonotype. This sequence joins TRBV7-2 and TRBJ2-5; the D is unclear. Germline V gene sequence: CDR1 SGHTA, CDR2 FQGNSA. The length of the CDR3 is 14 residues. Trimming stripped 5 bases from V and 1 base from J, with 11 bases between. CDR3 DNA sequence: TGTGCCAGCAGCCGCTTATCCCTCCAAGAGACCCAGTACTTC. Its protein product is CASSRLSLQETQYF.

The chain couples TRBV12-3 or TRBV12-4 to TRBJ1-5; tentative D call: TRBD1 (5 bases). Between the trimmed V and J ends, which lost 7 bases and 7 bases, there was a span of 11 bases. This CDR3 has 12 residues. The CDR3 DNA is TGTGCCAGCAATCTTGAGGGGCAGCCCCAGCATTTT. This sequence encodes CASNLEGQPQHF.

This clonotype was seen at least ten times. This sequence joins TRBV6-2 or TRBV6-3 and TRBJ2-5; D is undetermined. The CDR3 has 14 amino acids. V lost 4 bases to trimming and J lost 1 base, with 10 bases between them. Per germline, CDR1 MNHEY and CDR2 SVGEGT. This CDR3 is CASSSPRRQETQYF. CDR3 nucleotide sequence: TGTGCCAGCAGTTCCCCTCGGCGCCAAGAGACCCAGTACTTC.

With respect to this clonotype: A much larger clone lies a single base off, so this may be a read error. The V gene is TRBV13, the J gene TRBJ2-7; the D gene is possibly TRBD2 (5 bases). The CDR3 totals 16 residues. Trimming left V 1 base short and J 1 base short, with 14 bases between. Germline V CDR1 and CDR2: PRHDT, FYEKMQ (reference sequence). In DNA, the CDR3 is TGTGCCAGCAGCTTAGCGCCCTTAGCGACTTCCTACGAGCAGTACTTC. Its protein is CASSLAPLATSYEQYF.

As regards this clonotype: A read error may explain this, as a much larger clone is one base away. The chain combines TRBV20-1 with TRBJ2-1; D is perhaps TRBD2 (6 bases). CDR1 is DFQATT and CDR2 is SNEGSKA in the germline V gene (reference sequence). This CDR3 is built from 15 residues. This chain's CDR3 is CSASRGSGLTTEHFF. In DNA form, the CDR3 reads TGCAGTGCTAGCCGGGGTAGCGGTCTTACAACTGAGCATTTCTTC.

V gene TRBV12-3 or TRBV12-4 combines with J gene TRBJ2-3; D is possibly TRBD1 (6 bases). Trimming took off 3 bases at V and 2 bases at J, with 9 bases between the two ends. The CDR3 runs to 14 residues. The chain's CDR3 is CASSFTGTTDTQYF. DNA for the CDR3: TGTGCCAGCAGTTTCACAGGGACCACAGATACGCAGTATTTT.

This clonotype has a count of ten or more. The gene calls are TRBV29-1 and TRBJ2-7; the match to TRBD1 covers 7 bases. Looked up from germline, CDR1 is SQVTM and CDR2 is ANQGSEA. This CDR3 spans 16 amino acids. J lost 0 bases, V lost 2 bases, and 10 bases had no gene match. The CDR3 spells CSVETLSGTVSYEQYF. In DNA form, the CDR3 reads TGCAGCGTTGAAACCCTATCCGGGACAGTCTCCTACGAGCAGTACTTC.

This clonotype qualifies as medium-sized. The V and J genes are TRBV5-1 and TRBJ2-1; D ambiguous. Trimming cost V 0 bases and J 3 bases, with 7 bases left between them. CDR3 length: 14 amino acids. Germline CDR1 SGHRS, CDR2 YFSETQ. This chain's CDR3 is CASSLATNYNEQFF. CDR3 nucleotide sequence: TGCGCCAGCAGCTTGGCCACCAACTACAATGAGCAGTTCTTC.

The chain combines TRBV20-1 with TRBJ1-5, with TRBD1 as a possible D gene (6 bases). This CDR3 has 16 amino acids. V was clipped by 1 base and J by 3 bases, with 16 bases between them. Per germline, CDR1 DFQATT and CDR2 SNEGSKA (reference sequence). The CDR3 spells CSARGWAGTPNQPQHF. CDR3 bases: TGCAGTGCTAGAGGTTGGGCCGGGACACCCAATCAGCCCCAGCATTTT.

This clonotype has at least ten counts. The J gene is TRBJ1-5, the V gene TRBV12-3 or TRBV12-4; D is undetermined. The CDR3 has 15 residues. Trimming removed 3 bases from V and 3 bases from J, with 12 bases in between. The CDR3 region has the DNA TGTGCCAGCAGTTTCCAGGCTACGAACAATCAGCCCCAGCATTTT. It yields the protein CASSFQATNNQPQHF.

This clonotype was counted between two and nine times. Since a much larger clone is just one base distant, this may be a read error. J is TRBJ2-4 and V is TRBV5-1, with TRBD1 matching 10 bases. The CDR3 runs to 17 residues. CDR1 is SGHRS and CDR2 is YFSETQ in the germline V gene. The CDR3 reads CASSTRQGAFAKNSQYF. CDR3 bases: TGCGCCAGCAGCACCAGACAGGGGGCTTTCGCCAAAAACAGTCAGTACTTC.